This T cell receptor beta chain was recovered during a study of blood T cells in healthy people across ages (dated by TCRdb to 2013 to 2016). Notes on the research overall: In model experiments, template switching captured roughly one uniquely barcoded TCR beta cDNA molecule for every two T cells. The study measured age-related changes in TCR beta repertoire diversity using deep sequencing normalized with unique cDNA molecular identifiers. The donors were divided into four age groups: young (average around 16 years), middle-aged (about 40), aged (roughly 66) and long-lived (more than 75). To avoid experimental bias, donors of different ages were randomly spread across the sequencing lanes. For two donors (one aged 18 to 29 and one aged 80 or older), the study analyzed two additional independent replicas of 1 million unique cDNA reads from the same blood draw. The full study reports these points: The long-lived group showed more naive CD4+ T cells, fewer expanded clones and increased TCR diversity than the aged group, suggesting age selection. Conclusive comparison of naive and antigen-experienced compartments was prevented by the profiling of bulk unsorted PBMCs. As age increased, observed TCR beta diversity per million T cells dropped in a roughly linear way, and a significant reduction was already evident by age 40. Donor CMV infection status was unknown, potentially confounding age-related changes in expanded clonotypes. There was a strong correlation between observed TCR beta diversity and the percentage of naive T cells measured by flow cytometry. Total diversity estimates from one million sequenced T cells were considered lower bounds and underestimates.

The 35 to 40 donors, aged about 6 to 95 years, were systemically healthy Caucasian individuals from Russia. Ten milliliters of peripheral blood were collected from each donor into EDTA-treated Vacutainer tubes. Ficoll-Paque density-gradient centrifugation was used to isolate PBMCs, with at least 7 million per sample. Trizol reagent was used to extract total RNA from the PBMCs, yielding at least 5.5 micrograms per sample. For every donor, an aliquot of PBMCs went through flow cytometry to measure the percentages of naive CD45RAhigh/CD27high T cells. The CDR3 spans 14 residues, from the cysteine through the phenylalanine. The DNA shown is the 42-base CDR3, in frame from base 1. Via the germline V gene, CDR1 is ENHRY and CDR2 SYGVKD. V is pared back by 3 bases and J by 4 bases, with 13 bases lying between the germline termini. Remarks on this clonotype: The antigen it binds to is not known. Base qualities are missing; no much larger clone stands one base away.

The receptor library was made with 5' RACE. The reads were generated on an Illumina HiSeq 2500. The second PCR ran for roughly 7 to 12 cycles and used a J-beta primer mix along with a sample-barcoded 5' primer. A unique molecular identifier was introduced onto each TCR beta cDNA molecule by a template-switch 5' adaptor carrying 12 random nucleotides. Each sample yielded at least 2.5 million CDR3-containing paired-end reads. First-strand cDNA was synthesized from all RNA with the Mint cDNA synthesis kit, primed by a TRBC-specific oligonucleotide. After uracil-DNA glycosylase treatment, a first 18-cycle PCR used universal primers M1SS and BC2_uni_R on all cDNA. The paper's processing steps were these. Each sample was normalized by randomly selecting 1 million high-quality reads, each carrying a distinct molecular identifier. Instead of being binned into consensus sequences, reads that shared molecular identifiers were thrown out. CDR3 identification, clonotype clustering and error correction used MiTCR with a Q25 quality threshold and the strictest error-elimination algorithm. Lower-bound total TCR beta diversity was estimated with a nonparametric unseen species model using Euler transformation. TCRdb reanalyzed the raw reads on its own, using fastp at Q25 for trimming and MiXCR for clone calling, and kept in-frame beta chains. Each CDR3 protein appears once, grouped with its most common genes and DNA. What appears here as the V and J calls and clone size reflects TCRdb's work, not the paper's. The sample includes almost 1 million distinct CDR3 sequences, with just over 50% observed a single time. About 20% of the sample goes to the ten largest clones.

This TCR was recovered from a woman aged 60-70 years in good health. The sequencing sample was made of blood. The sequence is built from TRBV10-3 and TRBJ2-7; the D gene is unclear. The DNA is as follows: TGTGCCATCAGTGAAGGCACTAAGAGATACGAGCAGTACTTC. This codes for CAISEGTKRYEQYF.